Listed below are T cell receptor beta chains from one sample, sequenced in a study of chemoradiotherapy in HPV16-positive cancers. Libraries were prepared by immunoSEQ multiplex PCR; TCRdb keeps only in-frame clonotypes and omits some of them. The sample holds under 3,500 clones, roughly 90% seen once. The sample consisted of tumor tissue, taken from a patient who underwent chemoradiotherapy. The receptors were sampled from a human donor with HPV-associated anogenital cancer. Each CDR3 is given with its conserved first and last residue. Fields, in order: J gene, clone size, V gene, D gene, CDR3 length, CDR3 protein, CDR3 DNA. A D gene is named only where the DNA matches it firmly. The size field is filled for only some rows; it gives once, few, many or a size class.

J: TRBJ1-3; size: NA; V: TRBV25-1; D: NA; length: 14; CDR3: CASSLTGPGNTIYF; DNA: TGTGCCAGCAGTTTAACGGGACCTGGAAACACCATATATTTT
J: TRBJ2-2; size: NA; V: TRBV4-1; D: NA; length: 16; CDR3: CASSQVGLAGDGELFF; DNA: TGCGCCAGCAGCCAAGTTGGTCTAGCAGGGGACGGGGAGCTGTTTTTT
J: TRBJ1-1; size: NA; V: TRBV10-3; D: TRBD1; length: 17; CDR3: CAISPNAGTGVATEAFF; DNA: TGTGCCATCAGTCCTAACGCGGGGACAGGGGTCGCCACTGAAGCTTTCTTT
J: TRBJ1-4; size: NA; V: TRBV19; D: TRBD1; length: 14; CDR3: CASRKDRTVEKLFF; DNA: TGTGCCAGCCGTAAGGACAGGACGGTGGAAAAACTGTTTTTT
J: TRBJ2-2; size: NA; V: TRBV29-1; D: NA; length: 15; CDR3: CSVVMPPGNTGELFF; DNA: TGCAGCGTTGTGATGCCACCCGGGAACACCGGGGAGCTGTTTTTT
J: TRBJ2-2; size: NA; V: TRBV5-1; D: TRBD2; length: 16; CDR3: CASSSLTSGDTGELFF; DNA: TGCGCCAGCAGCTCCCTAACTAGCGGTGACACCGGGGAGCTGTTTTTT
J: TRBJ2-5; size: NA; V: TRBV7-7; D: TRBD1; length: 14; CDR3: CASSQGTGIETQYF; DNA: TGTGCCAGCAGCCAAGGGACAGGGATAGAGACCCAGTACTTC
J: TRBJ1-5; size: NA; V: TRBV10-3; D: TRBD1; length: 15; CDR3: CAISLDRGSNQPQHF; DNA: TGTGCCATCAGTTTGGACAGGGGCAGCAATCAGCCCCAGCATTTT
J: TRBJ1-2; size: NA; V: TRBV10-2; D: TRBD1; length: 16; CDR3: CASSASTGVSNYGYTF; DNA: TGCGCCAGCAGTGCCTCTACAGGGGTATCTAACTATGGCTACACCTTC
J: TRBJ1-4; size: few; V: TRBV14; D: NA; length: 15; CDR3: CASSPDRRTNEKLFF; DNA: TGTGCCAGCAGCCCCGACAGGAGGACTAATGAAAAACTGTTTTTT
J: TRBJ1-2; size: NA; V: TRBV5-1; D: TRBD1; length: 15; CDR3: CASSWGTGVNYGYTF; DNA: TGCGCCAGCAGCTGGGGGACAGGGGTTAACTATGGCTACACCTTC
J: TRBJ1-2; size: NA; V: TRBV15; D: NA; length: 16; CDR3: CATSRDRQTNLYGYTF; DNA: TGTGCCACCAGCAGAGATAGACAGACAAATTTGTATGGCTACACCTTC
J: TRBJ2-1; size: NA; V: TRBV7-2; D: NA; length: 17; CDR3: CASSLRARGDSYNEQFF; DNA: TGTGCCAGCAGCTTACGGGCCCGAGGAGACTCCTACAATGAGCAGTTCTTC
J: TRBJ1-1; size: once; V: TRBV27; D: NA; length: 13; CDR3: CASRLRGYAEAFF; DNA: TGTGCCAGCAGACTCAGGGGTTATGCTGAAGCTTTCTTT
J: TRBJ1-1; size: NA; V: TRBV6-1; D: NA; length: 12; CDR3: CASSERGSQAFF; DNA: TGTGCCAGCAGTGAAAGGGGGTCGCAAGCTTTCTTT
J: TRBJ1-6; size: NA; V: TRBV4-1; D: NA; length: 15; CDR3: CASSQDRMNNSPLHF; DNA: TGCGCCAGCAGCCAAGACCGAATGAATAATTCACCCCTCCACTTT
J: TRBJ1-3; size: NA; V: TRBV30; D: NA; length: 15; CDR3: CAWRAGHQNRNTIYF; DNA: TGTGCCTGGAGGGCCGGGCACCAGAACCGAAACACCATATATTTT
J: TRBJ2-4; size: once; V: TRBV11-1; D: NA; length: 13; CDR3: CASSYGGRNIQYF; DNA: TGTGCCAGCAGCTATGGGGGACGAAACATTCAGTACTTC
J: TRBJ1-1; size: NA; V: TRBV2; D: TRBD1; length: 13; CDR3: CASSGTGGGEAFF; DNA: TGTGCCAGCAGTGGAACAGGGGGCGGTGAAGCTTTCTTT
J: TRBJ1-3; size: NA; V: TRBV15; D: NA; length: 16; CDR3: CATSRDLRGGGNTIYF; DNA: TGTGCCACCAGCAGAGATCTGAGGGGGGGTGGAAACACCATATATTTT
J: TRBJ1-3; size: NA; V: TRBV19; D: NA; length: 15; CDR3: CASRPNYYSGNTIYF; DNA: TGTGCCAGTAGACCGAATTATTACTCTGGAAACACCATATATTTT
J: TRBJ1-1; size: NA; V: TRBV5-5; D: NA; length: 14; CDR3: CASSRGQTNTEAFF; DNA: TGTGCCAGCAGCCGGGGACAAACGAACACTGAAGCTTTCTTT
J: TRBJ2-2; size: NA; V: TRBV7-2; D: TRBD1; length: 16; CDR3: CASSDRQGAVTGELFF; DNA: TGTGCCAGCAGCGACAGACAGGGGGCGGTCACCGGGGAGCTGTTTTTT
J: TRBJ1-4; size: NA; V: TRBV7-2; D: TRBD1; length: 13; CDR3: CASGDRGREKLFF; DNA: TGTGCCAGCGGGGACAGGGGCCGCGAAAAACTGTTTTTT
J: TRBJ2-7; size: NA; V: TRBV18; D: TRBD1; length: 17; CDR3: CASSPGRGGTGVSEQYF; DNA: TGTGCCAGCTCACCAGGGCGAGGGGGGACAGGGGTATCCGAGCAGTACTTC
J: TRBJ2-7; size: NA; V: TRBV7-2; D: NA; length: 15; CDR3: CASSSGQDLRDEQYF; DNA: TGTGCCAGCAGCTCTGGACAAGATCTACGGGACGAGCAGTACTTC
J: TRBJ2-7; size: NA; V: TRBV4-3; D: NA; length: 16; CDR3: CASSQDTGGAGREQYF; DNA: TGCGCCAGCAGCCAAGATACGGGGGGCGCCGGTAGAGAGCAGTACTTC
J: TRBJ1-1; size: NA; V: TRBV28; D: NA; length: 14; CDR3: CASSLNGGNTEAFF; DNA: TGTGCCAGCAGTTTAAATGGGGGGAACACTGAAGCTTTCTTT
J: TRBJ2-3; size: NA; V: TRBV6-6; D: NA; length: 12; CDR3: CASSSIPDTQYF; DNA: TGTGCCAGTTCGAGTATCCCAGATACGCAGTATTTT
J: TRBJ1-1; size: NA; V: TRBV5-1; D: NA; length: 16; CDR3: CASSSQGGGGNTEAFF; DNA: TGCGCCAGCAGCTCACAGGGAGGGGGGGGCAACACTGAAGCTTTCTTT
J: TRBJ2-5; size: NA; V: TRBV7-9; D: TRBD1; length: 14; CDR3: CASSPRTGQETQYF; DNA: TGTGCCAGCAGCCCGCGGACAGGACAAGAGACCCAGTACTTC
J: TRBJ1-4; size: NA; V: TRBV14; D: TRBD1; length: 17; CDR3: CASSQSPSTGGVEKLFF; DNA: TGTGCCAGCAGCCAGTCCCCGAGCACAGGGGGCGTCGAAAAACTGTTTTTT
J: TRBJ2-5; size: NA; V: TRBV7-6; D: TRBD2; length: 13; CDR3: CASSPGTIETQYF; DNA: TGTGCCAGCAGCCCCGGGACTATAGAGACCCAGTACTTC
J: TRBJ1-5; size: few; V: TRBV5-6; D: TRBD1; length: 17; CDR3: CASSFLRGRQQNQPQHF; DNA: TGTGCCAGCAGCTTTTTAAGGGGGCGTCAACAGAATCAGCCCCAGCATTTT
J: TRBJ1-2; size: NA; V: TRBV5-4; D: NA; length: 12; CDR3: CASSWEGYGYTF; DNA: TGTGCCAGCAGCTGGGAGGGGTATGGCTACACCTTC
J: TRBJ2-7; size: NA; V: TRBV5-1; D: TRBD1; length: 16; CDR3: CASSLAGTGGTYEQYF; DNA: TGCGCCAGCAGCTTAGCCGGGACAGGGGGCACCTACGAGCAGTACTTC
J: TRBJ2-4; size: NA; V: TRBV5-4; D: NA; length: 17; CDR3: CASSLAIRPDSKNIQYF; DNA: TGTGCCAGCAGCTTGGCTATCCGGCCTGATAGCAAAAACATTCAGTACTTC
J: TRBJ1-2; size: few; V: TRBV5-4; D: NA; length: 14; CDR3: CASSLGRGDYGYTF; DNA: TGTGCCAGCAGCTTGGGGCGTGGGGACTATGGCTACACCTTC
J: TRBJ1-5; size: NA; V: TRBV6-1; D: NA; length: 15; CDR3: CASRPGGSSNQPQHF; DNA: TGTGCCAGCAGGCCCGGAGGCAGTAGCAATCAGCCCCAGCATTTT
J: TRBJ2-7; size: NA; V: TRBV28; D: TRBD2; length: 16; CDR3: CASSSPGGTTRDEQYF; DNA: TGTGCCAGCAGTTCCCCCGGGGGGACTACCAGGGACGAGCAGTACTTC
J: TRBJ1-1; size: once; V: TRBV13; D: TRBD1; length: 17; CDR3: CASSSLTGQGRFTEAFF; DNA: TGTGCCAGCAGCTCTCTGACGGGACAGGGACGTTTCACTGAAGCTTTCTTT
J: TRBJ1-3; size: NA; V: TRBV9; D: NA; length: 14; CDR3: CASSPHTSGNTIYF; DNA: TGTGCCAGCAGCCCTCACACGTCCGGAAACACCATATATTTT
J: TRBJ1-5; size: NA; V: TRBV5-3; D: NA; length: 13; CDR3: CARSSRVYQPQHF; DNA: TGTGCCAGAAGCTCGCGGGTCTATCAGCCCCAGCATTTT
J: TRBJ2-2; size: NA; V: TRBV28; D: NA; length: 12; CDR3: CASRGNTGELFF; DNA: TGTGCCAGCAGGGGGAACACCGGGGAGCTGTTTTTT
J: TRBJ1-2; size: NA; V: TRBV11-2; D: NA; length: 12; CDR3: CASSGTGYGYTF; DNA: TGTGCCAGCAGCGGTACAGGGTATGGCTACACCTTC
J: TRBJ1-2; size: NA; V: TRBV28; D: NA; length: 14; CDR3: CASSTPGRNYGYTF; DNA: TGTGCCAGCAGTACCCCGGGACGGAACTATGGCTACACCTTC
J: TRBJ1-6; size: NA; V: TRBV19; D: NA; length: 13; CDR3: CASTETRNSPLHF; DNA: TGTGCCAGTACAGAGACGAGGAATTCACCCCTCCACTTT
J: TRBJ2-3; size: NA; V: TRBV28; D: NA; length: 12; CDR3: CASSLGRNTQYF; DNA: TGTGCCAGCAGTTTAGGCCGGAATACGCAGTATTTT
J: TRBJ2-2; size: NA; V: TRBV11-1; D: TRBD1; length: 14; CDR3: CASSLNRGHGELFF; DNA: TGTGCCAGCAGCCTCAACAGGGGGCACGGGGAGCTGTTTTTT
J: TRBJ2-7; size: NA; V: TRBV7-6; D: NA; length: 12; CDR3: CASSSTNYEQYF; DNA: TGTGCCAGCAGCTCGACCAACTACGAGCAGTACTTC
J: TRBJ1-1; size: NA; V: TRBV6-1; D: NA; length: 15; CDR3: CASSEGSYGDTEAFF; DNA: TGTGCCAGCAGTGAAGGATCGTATGGGGACACTGAAGCTTTCTTT
J: TRBJ2-3; size: NA; V: TRBV7-2; D: NA; length: 13; CDR3: CASSPRVGDTQYF; DNA: TGTGCCAGCAGCCCACGGGTGGGCGATACGCAGTATTTT
J: TRBJ2-7; size: few; V: TRBV9; D: TRBD1; length: 15; CDR3: CASSVEGQVEDEQYF; DNA: TGTGCCAGCAGCGTCGAAGGACAGGTCGAGGACGAGCAGTACTTC
J: TRBJ2-7; size: NA; V: TRBV4-1; D: TRBD1; length: 16; CDR3: CASSRTLGQGEVEQYF; DNA: TGCGCCAGCAGCCGAACCCTGGGACAGGGGGAAGTCGAGCAGTACTTC
J: TRBJ1-6; size: NA; V: TRBV13; D: NA; length: 15; CDR3: CASSIRRHYNSPLHF; DNA: TGTGCCAGCAGCATACGACGACACTATAATTCACCCCTCCACTTT
J: TRBJ1-4; size: NA; V: TRBV19; D: TRBD1; length: 15; CDR3: CASLNFARGGEKLFF; DNA: TGTGCCAGTCTTAACTTTGCCAGGGGGGGTGAAAAACTGTTTTTT
J: TRBJ1-6; size: NA; V: TRBV11-2; D: NA; length: 14; CDR3: CASSFLGPNSPLHF; DNA: TGTGCCAGCAGCTTCCTGGGTCCTAATTCACCCCTCCACTTT